The rows below give T cell receptor beta chains drawn from one sample of a study of beta chain features in type 1 diabetes. Repertoires were generated with immunoSEQ multiplex PCR, while TCRdb's copy carries only in-frame clones and drops some. The sample carries around 710,000 clones, roughly 12% recorded once. The source material was naive CD4+ T cells from blood. Receptor source: a man aged 30-40 years with type 1 diabetes. Both conserved end residues are part of each CDR3.

J gene	V gene	CDR3 protein
TRBJ2-7	TRBV5-4	CASSRAGGTYEQYF
TRBJ2-1	TRBV7-2	CASSPGGPTEQFF
TRBJ2-5	TRBV6-1	CASNDGGTQETQYF
TRBJ2-5	TRBV14	CASSQRETQYF
TRBJ2-7	TRBV7-9	CASSLVNVEGSYEQYF
TRBJ2-3	TRBV11-2	CASSPNLSLVAQYF
TRBJ1-3	TRBV4-3	CASSQDFPTGGMAGNTIYF
TRBJ1-6	TRBV27	CASSLMGRWLGNSPLHF
TRBJ1-6	TRBV30	CAWSVQGDSPLHF
TRBJ1-1	TRBV29-1	CSGTGMNTEAFF
TRBJ2-4	TRBV4-3	CASSQDSGGMSIQYF
NA	TRBV2	CASSGGVSEQYF
TRBJ2-5	TRBV28	CASNLGGRLETQYF
TRBJ2-7	TRBV28	CASRISGGNYEQYF
NA	TRBV4-3	CASSQLPGQETQYF
TRBJ1-4	TRBV27	CASSSPGQGVEKLFF
TRBJ2-7	TRBV13	CASSLGQRGVPYEQYF
TRBJ1-3	TRBV18	CASSPGTIPLNTIYF
TRBJ1-2	TRBV4-2	CASSRSGQGRYGYTF
TRBJ2-5	TRBV6-5	CASSQIGMGETQYF
TRBJ1-3	TRBV7-7	CASSGGEGNTIYF
TRBJ2-6	TRBV4-3	CASSQELPGANVLTF
TRBJ1-2	TRBV2	CASRATGRFNYGYTF
TRBJ2-5	TRBV5-1	CASSPIDWRQETQYF
TRBJ2-4	TRBV15	CANPESGQGLENIQYF
TRBJ1-2	TRBV7-9	CASSLNREIDGYTF
TRBJ1-1	TRBV29-1	CSVGASQNTEAFF
TRBJ2-7	TRBV7-8	CASSLEWTGNYEQYF
TRBJ1-6	TRBV7-9	CASSWTGGGPLHF
TRBJ1-1	TRBV6-6	CAEGDSYTEAFF
TRBJ1-5	TRBV2	CASSEGQISNQPQHF
TRBJ1-1	TRBV27	CASSFSPTGRCTEAFF
TRBJ1-1	TRBV10-2	CASSDMNTEAFF
TRBJ2-5	TRBV30	CAWSVTIETQYF
TRBJ1-1	TRBV29-1	CSVETGGTEAFF
TRBJ2-2	TRBV29-1	CSGYYKNTGELFF
TRBJ2-7	TRBV7-9	CASSPSGGPSYEQYF
TRBJ2-5	TRBV7-2	CASSLWGRGLGRQETQYF
TRBJ2-1	TRBV9	CASSASEGEQFF
TRBJ2-2	TRBV29-1	CSAPRAAGGKLFF
TRBJ1-2	TRBV4-1	CASSPGTPGFGYTF
TRBJ2-5	TRBV2	CASRGEATPHPQYF
NA	TRBV7-3	CASSLGGGGEQYF
TRBJ2-1	TRBV28	CASSLSAASSYNEQFF
TRBJ2-5	TRBV4-1	CASSQDEVAGPQETQYF
TRBJ2-5	TRBV6-1	CASSEARGSLLETQYF
TRBJ1-4	TRBV10-3	CATSSGGSNEKLFF
TRBJ2-1	TRBV19	CASRTSGGAAPPAEQFF
TRBJ2-1	TRBV4-3	CASSQERDSMSWDEQFF
TRBJ1-2	TRBV29-1	CSVDDRIERYTF
TRBJ2-1	TRBV9	CASSEGLATYNEQFF
TRBJ2-2	TRBV18	CASSRAQVNAGELFF
TRBJ1-2	TRBV7-8	CASSLASQARHGYTF
TRBJ2-7	TRBV7-9	CASSSVTYEQYF